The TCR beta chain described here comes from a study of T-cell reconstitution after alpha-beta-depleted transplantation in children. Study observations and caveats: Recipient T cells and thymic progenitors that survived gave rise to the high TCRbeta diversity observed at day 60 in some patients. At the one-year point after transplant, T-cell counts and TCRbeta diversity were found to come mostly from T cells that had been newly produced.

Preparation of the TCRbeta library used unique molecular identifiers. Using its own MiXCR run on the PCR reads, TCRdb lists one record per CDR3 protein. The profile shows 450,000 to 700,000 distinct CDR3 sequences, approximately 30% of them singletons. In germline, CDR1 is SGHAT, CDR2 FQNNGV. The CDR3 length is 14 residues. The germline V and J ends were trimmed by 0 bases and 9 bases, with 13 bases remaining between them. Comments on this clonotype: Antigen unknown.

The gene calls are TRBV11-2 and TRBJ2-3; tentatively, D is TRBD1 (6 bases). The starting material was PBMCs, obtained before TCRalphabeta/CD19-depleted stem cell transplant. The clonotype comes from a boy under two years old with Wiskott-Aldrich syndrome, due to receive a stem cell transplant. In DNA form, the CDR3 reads TGTGCCAGCAGCTTAGATGAGGGGACAAGGACGCAGTATTTT. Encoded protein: CASSLDEGTRTQYF.